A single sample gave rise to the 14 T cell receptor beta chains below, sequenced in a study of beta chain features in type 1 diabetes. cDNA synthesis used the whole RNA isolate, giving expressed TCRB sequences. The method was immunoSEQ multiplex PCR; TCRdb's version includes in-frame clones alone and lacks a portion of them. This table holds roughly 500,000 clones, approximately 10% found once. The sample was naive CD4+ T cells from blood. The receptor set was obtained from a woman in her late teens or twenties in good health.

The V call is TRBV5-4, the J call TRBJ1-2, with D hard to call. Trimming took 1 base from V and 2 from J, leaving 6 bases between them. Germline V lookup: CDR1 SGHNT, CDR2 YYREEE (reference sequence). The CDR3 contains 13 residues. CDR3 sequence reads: CASSLSLNYGYTF. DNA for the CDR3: TGTGCCAGCAGCTTGTCCCTGAACTATGGCTACACCTTC.

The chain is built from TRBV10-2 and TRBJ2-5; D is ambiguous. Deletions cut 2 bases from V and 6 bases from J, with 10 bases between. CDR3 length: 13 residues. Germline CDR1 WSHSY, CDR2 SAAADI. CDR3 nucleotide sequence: TGCGCCAGCAGTGAGGGCAGTAGAAAGACCCAGTACTTC. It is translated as CASSEGSRKTQYF.

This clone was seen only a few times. CDR3 sequence: CATRQAGPEKLFF. CDR3 sequence (DNA): TGTGCCACCAGGCAGGCAGGTCCCGAAAAACTGTTTTTT. The V call is TRBV15, the J call TRBJ1-4, with D unclear. Germline CDR1 reads LNHNV; CDR2 reads YYDKDF (reference sequence). The V end lost 6 bases, the J end lost 8 bases, and 13 bases lay between the germline ends. This CDR3 is 13 amino acids long.

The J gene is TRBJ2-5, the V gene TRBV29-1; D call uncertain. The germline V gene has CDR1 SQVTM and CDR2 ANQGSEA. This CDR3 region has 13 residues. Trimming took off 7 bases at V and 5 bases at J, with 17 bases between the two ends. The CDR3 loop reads CSGGVVSGETQYF. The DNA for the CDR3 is TGCAGCGGTGGTGTCGTTTCGGGTGAGACCCAGTACTTC. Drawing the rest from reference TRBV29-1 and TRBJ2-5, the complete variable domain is SAVISQKPSRDICQRGTSLTIQCQVDSQVTMMFWYRQQPGQSLTLIATANQGSEATYESGFVIDKFPISRPNLTFSTLTVSNMSPEDSSIYLCSGGVVSGETQYFGPGTRLLVL.

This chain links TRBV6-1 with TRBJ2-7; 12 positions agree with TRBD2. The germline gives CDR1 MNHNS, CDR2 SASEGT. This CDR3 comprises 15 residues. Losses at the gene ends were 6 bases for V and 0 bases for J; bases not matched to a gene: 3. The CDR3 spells CASRTSGGFSYEQYF. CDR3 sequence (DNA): TGTGCCAGCAGGACTAGCGGGGGATTCTCCTACGAGCAGTACTTC.

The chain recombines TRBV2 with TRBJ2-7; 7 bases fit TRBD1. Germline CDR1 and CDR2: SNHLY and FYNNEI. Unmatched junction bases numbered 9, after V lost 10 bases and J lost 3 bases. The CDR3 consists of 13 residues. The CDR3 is CATSRDRLYEQYF. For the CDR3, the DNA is TGTGCCACCTCCCGGGACAGACTCTACGAGCAGTACTTC.

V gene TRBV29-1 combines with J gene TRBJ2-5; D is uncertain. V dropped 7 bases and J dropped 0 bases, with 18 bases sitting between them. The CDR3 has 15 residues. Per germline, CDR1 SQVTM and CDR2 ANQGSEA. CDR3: CSAKKAASDQETQYF. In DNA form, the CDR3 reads TGCAGCGCTAAAAAGGCTGCCAGTGACCAAGAGACCCAGTACTTC. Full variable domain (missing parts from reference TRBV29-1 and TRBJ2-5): SAVISQKPSRDICQRGTSLTIQCQVDSQVTMMFWYRQQPGQSLTLIATANQGSEATYESGFVIDKFPISRPNLTFSTLTVSNMSPEDSSIYLCSAKKAASDQETQYFGPGTRLLVL.

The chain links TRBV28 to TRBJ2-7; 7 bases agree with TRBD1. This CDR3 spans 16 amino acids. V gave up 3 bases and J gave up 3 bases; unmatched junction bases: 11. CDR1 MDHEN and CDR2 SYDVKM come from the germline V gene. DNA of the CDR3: TGTGCCAGCAGTTTGGGAGCTCCCGACAGGGACTACGAGCAGTACGTC. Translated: CASSLGAPDRDYEQYV.

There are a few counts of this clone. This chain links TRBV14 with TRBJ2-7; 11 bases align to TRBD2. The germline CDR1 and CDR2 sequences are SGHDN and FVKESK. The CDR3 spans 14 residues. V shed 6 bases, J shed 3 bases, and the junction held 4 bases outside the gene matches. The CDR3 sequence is CASRRLAGHYEQYF. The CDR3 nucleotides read TGTGCCAGCAGAAGACTAGCGGGACACTACGAGCAGTACTTC.

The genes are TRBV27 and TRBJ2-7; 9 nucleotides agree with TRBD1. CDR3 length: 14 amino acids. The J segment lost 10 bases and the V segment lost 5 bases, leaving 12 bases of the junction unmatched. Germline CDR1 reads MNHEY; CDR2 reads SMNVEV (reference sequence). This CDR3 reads CASSTRTGALRQYF. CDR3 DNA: TGTGCCAGCAGTACTCGGACAGGGGCCCTAAGACAGTACTTC.

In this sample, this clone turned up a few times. The CDR3 DNA follows: TGCGCCAGCAGGCCTCAGGGAGACCTTAAAAACTATGGCTACACCTTC. It yields the protein CASRPQGDLKNYGYTF. The genes are TRBV4-1 and TRBJ1-2, with D perhaps matching TRBD1 (5 bases). V dropped 6 bases and J dropped 2 bases, with 19 bases sitting between them. The CDR3 is 16 amino acids. Germline assignment: CDR1 MGHRA and CDR2 YSYEKL.

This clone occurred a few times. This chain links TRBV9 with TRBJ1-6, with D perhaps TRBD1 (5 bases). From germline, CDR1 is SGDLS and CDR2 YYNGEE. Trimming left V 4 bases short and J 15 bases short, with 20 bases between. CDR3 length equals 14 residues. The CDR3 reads CASSSEQGGGLLHF. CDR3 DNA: TGTGCCAGCAGCAGCGAGCAGGGCGGAGGGCTCCTCCACTTT. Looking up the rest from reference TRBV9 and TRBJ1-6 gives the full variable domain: DSGVTQTPKHLITATGQRVTLRCSPRSGDLSVYWYQQSLDQGLQFLIQYYNGEERAKGNILERFSAQQFPDLHSELNLSSLELGDSALYFCASSSEQGGGLLHFGNGTRLTVT.

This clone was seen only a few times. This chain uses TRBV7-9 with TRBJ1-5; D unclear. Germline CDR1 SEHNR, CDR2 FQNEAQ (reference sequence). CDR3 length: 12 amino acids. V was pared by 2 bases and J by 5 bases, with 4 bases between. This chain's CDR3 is CASSLYDQPQHF. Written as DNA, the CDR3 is TGTGCCAGCAGCTTATATGATCAGCCCCAGCATTTT.

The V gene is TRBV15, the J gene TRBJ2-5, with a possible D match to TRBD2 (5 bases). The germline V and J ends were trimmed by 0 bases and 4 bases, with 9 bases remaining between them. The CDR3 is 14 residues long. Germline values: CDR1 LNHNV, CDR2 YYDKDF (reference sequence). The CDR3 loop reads CATSRDLSGETQYF. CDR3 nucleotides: TGTGCCACCAGCAGAGATCTAAGCGGAGAGACCCAGTACTTC.